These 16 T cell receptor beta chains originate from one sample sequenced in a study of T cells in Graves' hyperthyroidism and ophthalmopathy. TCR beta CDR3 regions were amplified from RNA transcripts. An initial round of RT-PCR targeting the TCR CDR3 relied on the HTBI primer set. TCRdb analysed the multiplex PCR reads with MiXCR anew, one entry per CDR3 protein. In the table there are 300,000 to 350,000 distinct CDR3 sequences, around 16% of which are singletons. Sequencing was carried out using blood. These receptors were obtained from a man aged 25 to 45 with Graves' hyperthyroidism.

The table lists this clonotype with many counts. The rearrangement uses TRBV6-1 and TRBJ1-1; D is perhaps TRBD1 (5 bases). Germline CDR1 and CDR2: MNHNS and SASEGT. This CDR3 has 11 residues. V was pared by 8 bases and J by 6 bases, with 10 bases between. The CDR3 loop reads CASGRDPEAFF. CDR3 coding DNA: TGTGCCAGCGGCCGGGACCCTGAAGCTTTCTTT.

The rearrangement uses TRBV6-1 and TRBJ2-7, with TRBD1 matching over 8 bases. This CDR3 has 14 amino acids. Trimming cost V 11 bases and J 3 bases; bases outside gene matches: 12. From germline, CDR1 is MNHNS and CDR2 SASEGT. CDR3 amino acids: CAGQTEDRVYEQYF. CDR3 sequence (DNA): TGTGCCGGTCAGACCGAGGACAGGGTCTACGAGCAGTACTTC.

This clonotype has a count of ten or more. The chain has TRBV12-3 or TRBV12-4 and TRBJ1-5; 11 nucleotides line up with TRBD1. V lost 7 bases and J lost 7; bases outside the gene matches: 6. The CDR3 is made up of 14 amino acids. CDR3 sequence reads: CASTTDRGPQPQHF. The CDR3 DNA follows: TGTGCCAGCACCACGGACAGGGGGCCGCAGCCCCAGCATTTT.

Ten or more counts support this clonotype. The CDR3: CASSQVLGLGLRYF. CDR3 coding DNA: TGCGCCAGCAGCCAAGTCCTTGGACTGGGCTTGAGGTACTTC. This chain joins TRBV4-1 and TRBJ2-7; maybe TRBD2 (5 bases). The V end was cut by 1 base, the J end by 12 bases, with 19 bases between. The CDR3 runs to 14 residues. The germline CDR1 and CDR2 sequences are MGHRA and YSYEKL.

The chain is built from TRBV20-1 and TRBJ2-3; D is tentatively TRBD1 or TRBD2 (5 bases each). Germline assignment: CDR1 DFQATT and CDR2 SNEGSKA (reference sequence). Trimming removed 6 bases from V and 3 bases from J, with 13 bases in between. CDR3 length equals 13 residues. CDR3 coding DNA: TGCAGTGCCGGGACCCCGGCGACAGATACGCAGTATTTT. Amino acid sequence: CSAGTPATDTQYF.

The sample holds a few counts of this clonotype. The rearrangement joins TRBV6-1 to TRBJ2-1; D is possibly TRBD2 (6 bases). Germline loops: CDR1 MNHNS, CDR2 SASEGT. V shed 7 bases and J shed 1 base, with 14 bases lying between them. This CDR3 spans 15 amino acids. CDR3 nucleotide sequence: TGTGCCAGCAATCGGAGGGCCGGGTCCTACAATGAGCAGTTCTTC. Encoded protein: CASNRRAGSYNEQFF.

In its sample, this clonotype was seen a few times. Here the CDR3 DNA reads TGTGCCAGCAGCTTAGTTGGATCCCACTCCTACAATGAGCAGTTCTTC. It specifies CASSLVGSHSYNEQFF. The chain recombines TRBV7-2 with TRBJ2-1; D gene unclear. Germline V CDR1 and CDR2: SGHTA, FQGNSA. CDR3 length: 16 amino acids. With 1 base removed from V and 0 bases from J, the gap between germline ends came to 10 bases. Using reference TRBV7-2 and TRBJ2-1 for the parts outside the CDR3, the full variable domain is GAGVSQSPSNKVTEKGKDVELRCDPISGHTALYWYRQSLGQGLEFLIYFQGNSAPDKSGLPSDRFSAERTGGSVSTLTIQRTQQEDSAVYLCASSLVGSHSYNEQFFGPGTRLTVL.

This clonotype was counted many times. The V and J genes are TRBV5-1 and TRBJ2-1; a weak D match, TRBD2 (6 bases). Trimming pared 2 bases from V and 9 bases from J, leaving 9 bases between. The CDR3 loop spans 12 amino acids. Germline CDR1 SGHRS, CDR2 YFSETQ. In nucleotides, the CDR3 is TGCGCCAGCAGCTTCGAGGAGGGTGAGCAGTTCTTC. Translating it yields CASSFEEGEQFF.

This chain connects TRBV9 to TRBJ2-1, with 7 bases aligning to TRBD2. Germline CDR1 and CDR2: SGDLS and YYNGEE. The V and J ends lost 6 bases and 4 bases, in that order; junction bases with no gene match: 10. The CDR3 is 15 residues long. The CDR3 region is CASNTGGLPYNEQFF. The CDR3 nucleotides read TGTGCCAGCAATACGGGGGGACTACCTTACAATGAGCAGTTCTTC. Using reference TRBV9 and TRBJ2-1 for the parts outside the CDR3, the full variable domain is DSGVTQTPKHLITATGQRVTLRCSPRSGDLSVYWYQQSLDQGLQFLIQYYNGEERAKGNILERFSAQQFPDLHSELNLSSLELGDSALYFCASNTGGLPYNEQFFGPGTRLTVL.

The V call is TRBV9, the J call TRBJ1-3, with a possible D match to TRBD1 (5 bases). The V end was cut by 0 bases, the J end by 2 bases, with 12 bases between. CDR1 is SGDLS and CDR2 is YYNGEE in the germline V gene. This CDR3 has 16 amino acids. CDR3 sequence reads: CASSVAAGSTGNTIYF. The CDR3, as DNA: TGTGCCAGCAGCGTAGCGGCAGGGAGCACTGGAAACACCATATATTTT.

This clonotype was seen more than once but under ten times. The CDR3 DNA sequence: TGTGCCTGGAACCCAGGGACGGACGGGGAGCTGTTTTTT. This encodes CAWNPGTDGELFF. The rearrangement joins TRBV30 to TRBJ2-2; perhaps D is TRBD1 or TRBD2 (5 bases each). Germline assignment: CDR1 GTSNPN and CDR2 SVGIG (reference sequence). V gave up 4 bases and J gave up 7 bases, with 13 bases separating them. This CDR3 region has 13 residues.

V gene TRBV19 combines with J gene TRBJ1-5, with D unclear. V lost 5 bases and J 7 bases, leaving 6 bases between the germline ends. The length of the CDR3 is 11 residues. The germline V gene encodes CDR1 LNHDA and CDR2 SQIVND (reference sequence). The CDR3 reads CASSGGQPQHF. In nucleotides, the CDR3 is TGTGCCAGTAGTGGCGGGCAGCCCCAGCATTTT.

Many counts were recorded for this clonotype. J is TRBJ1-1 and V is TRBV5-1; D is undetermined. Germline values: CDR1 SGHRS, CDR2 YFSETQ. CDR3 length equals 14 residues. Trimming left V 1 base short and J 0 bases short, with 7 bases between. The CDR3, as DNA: TGCGCCAGCAGCTTGCAGGCGATGAACACTGAAGCTTTCTTT. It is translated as CASSLQAMNTEAFF. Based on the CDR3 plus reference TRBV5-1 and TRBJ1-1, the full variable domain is KAGVTQTPRYLIKTRGQQVTLSCSPISGHRSVSWYQQTPGQGLQFLFEYFSETQRNKGNFPGRFSGRQFSNSRSEMNVSTLELGDSALYLCASSLQAMNTEAFFGQGTRLTVV.

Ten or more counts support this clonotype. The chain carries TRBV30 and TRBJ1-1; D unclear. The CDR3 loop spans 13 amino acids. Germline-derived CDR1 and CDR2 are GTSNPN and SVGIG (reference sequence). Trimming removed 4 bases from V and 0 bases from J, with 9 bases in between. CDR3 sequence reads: CAWMRLMNTEAFF. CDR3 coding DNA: TGTGCCTGGATGCGACTTATGAACACTGAAGCTTTCTTT.

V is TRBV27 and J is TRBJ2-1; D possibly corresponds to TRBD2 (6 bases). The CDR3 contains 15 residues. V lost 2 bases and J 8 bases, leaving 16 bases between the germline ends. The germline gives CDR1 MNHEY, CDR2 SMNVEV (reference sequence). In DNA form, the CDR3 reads TGTGCCAGCAGTTTAAGGGGAAGGCGGGATTATGAGCAGTTCTTC. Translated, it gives CASSLRGRRDYEQFF.

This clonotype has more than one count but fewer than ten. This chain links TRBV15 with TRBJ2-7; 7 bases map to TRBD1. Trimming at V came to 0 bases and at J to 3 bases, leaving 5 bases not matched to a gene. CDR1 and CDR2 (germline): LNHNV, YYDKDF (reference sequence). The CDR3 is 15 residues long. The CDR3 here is CATSRDQAGGYEQYF. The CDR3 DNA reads TGTGCCACCAGCAGAGACCAGGCAGGGGGCTACGAGCAGTACTTC.